Presented here are 8 T cell receptor beta chains from one specimen sequenced in a study of molecular identifiers for immune sequencing clone quantification. TCRdb called the PCR reads again in MiXCR, with one record for every CDR3 protein. Of over 55,000 distinct CDR3 sequences in the sample, roughly 17% were seen once. The sample was naive CD8+ T cells from blood, with Jurkat cell RNA spiked in. Subset noted: FACS-sorted CD8+CD4-CCR7+CD45RA+ naive T cells. All receptors derive from a human donor in good health. Some libraries in this study had Jurkat cell RNA spiked in.

The table lists this clonotype with many counts. V gene TRBV12-3 or TRBV12-4 combines with J gene TRBJ1-4; D uncertain. This CDR3 region has 14 residues. Trimming took off 3 bases at V and 1 base at J, with 6 bases between the two ends. The CDR3 DNA reads TGTGCCAGCAGTTTGGACGGAACTAATGAAAAACTGTTTTTT. Translated, it gives CASSLDGTNEKLFF.

This clonotype was observed many times. The chain couples TRBV27 to TRBJ1-6; no definite D call. Germline V CDR1 and CDR2: MNHEY, SMNVEV (reference sequence). V was trimmed by 3 bases and J by 7 bases, leaving 7 bases between them. CDR3 size: 13 residues. In DNA, the CDR3 is TGTGCCAGCAGTTTTTTTTTAAATTCACCCCTCCACTTT. Translating it yields CASSFFLNSPLHF.

This clonotype was counted at least ten times. The chain recombines TRBV7-6 with TRBJ1-4; no clear D gene. This CDR3 is built from 16 residues. Between the trimmed V and J ends, which lost 0 bases and 3 bases, there was a span of 11 bases. The germline V gene has CDR1 SGHVS and CDR2 FNYEAQ. CDR3 in amino acids: CASSLAPPAANEKLFF. CDR3 sequence (DNA): TGTGCCAGCAGCTTAGCCCCACCCGCGGCTAATGAAAAACTGTTTTTT.

This clonotype showed up many times. This chain connects TRBV28 to TRBJ2-1; the match to TRBD2 covers 9 bases. This CDR3 region has 14 residues. Germline lookup yields CDR1 MDHEN and CDR2 SYDVKM. Trimming cost V 5 bases and J 9 bases; bases outside gene matches: 8. The CDR3 region is CASSNSGRMGEQFF. The DNA of the CDR3 is TGTGCCAGCAGTAATAGCGGGAGAATGGGTGAGCAGTTCTTC.

As to this clonotype: The junction differs from germline at one of its ends, possibly a read error. V gene TRBV10-3 combines with J gene TRBJ1-1; a possible D gene is TRBD1 (5 bases). The V gene's germline CDR1 is ENHRY and CDR2 SYGVKD. This CDR3 has 15 amino acids. CDR3 coding DNA: TGTGCCATCTGTGAGGTTCGGGGACGGAACACTGAAGCTTTCTTT. Residues: CAICEVRGRNTEAFF.

This clonotype appeared many times. The chain recombines TRBV21-1 with TRBJ1-5. TRBV21-1 is deemed a pseudogene. The CDR3 runs to 18 residues. This chain's CDR3 is CASSPRTRGPRRPQPQHF. The CDR3, as DNA: TGTGCCAGCAGCCCTCGGACCCGAGGTCCGAGGAGGCCTCAGCCCCAGCATTTT.

This clonotype was picked up a small number of times. In this CDR3 the conserved last residue, phenylalanine or tryptophan, is missing, so a read error is likely. The rearrangement joins TRBV14 to TRBJ2-7, with D possibly matching TRBD2 (6 bases). V lost 4 bases to trimming and J lost 1 base, with 23 bases between them. Germline-derived CDR1 and CDR2 are SGHDN and FVKESK. The length of the CDR3 is 18 residues. The CDR3 protein is CASSPRHRAPSGSYEQYL. The DNA for the CDR3 is TGTGCCAGCAGCCCCCGTCACCGGGCCCCAAGCGGGTCCTACGAGCAGTACCTC.

CDR3 DNA sequence: TGCGCCAGCAGCCAAGTGACTAGCGGGGGCTACGAGCAGTACTTC. Residues: CASSQVTSGGYEQYF. The chain has TRBV4-1 and TRBJ2-7, with 12 bases fitting TRBD2. The CDR3 extends over 15 amino acids. Trimming removed 1 base from V and 3 bases from J; junction bases left unmatched: 1. The germline V gene has CDR1 MGHRA and CDR2 YSYEKL.